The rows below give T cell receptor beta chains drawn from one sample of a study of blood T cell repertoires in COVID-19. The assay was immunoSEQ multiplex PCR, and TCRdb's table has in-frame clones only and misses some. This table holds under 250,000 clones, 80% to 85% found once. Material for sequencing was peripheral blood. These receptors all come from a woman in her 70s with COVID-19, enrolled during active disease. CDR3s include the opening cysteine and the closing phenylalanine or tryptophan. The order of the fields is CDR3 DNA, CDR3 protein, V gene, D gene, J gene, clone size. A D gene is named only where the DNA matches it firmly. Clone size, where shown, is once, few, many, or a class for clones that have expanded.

DNA: TGCGCCAGCAGCTTGGAGACAGGGGGCTATGATGGCTACACCTTC
CDR3: CASSLETGGYDGYTF
V: TRBV5-1
D: TRBD1
J: TRBJ1-2
size: NA

DNA: TGTGCTAGTTTTCGGGACAGGGGGCAAGAAGCTTTCTTT
CDR3: CASFRDRGQEAFF
V: TRBV12-5
D: TRBD1
J: TRBJ1-1
size: NA

DNA: TGTGCCAGCTCACCGGAAGACAGGGGCACCCTCCACTTT
CDR3: CASSPEDRGTLHF
V: TRBV18
D: TRBD1
J: TRBJ1-6
size: NA

DNA: TGTGCCAGCCAAGTACAGGGGGCGAAGACCCAGTACTTC
CDR3: CASQVQGAKTQYF
V: TRBV14
D: TRBD1
J: TRBJ2-5
size: once

DNA: TGTGCCACCGCCGCAGGCGGACAGGGGGTCGGCGGGGAGCTGTTTTTT
CDR3: CATAAGGQGVGGELFF
V: TRBV24-1
D: TRBD1
J: TRBJ2-2
size: few

DNA: TGTGCCAGCAGCATAGACAGGACCGGGGAGCTGTTTTTT
CDR3: CASSIDRTGELFF
V: TRBV7-9
D: NA
J: TRBJ2-2
size: NA

DNA: TGTGCCAGCAGCACAAGGAGGGACCAGTACTTC
CDR3: CASSTRRDQYF
V: TRBV2
D: NA
J: TRBJ2-5
size: few

DNA: TGCAGCGCTCAGACAGGGATCGGTGAAAAACTGTTTTTT
CDR3: CSAQTGIGEKLFF
V: TRBV29-1
D: TRBD1
J: TRBJ1-4
size: few

DNA: TGTGCCAGCACCCAAAACAGGGCAGGGGAGACCCAGTACTTC
CDR3: CASTQNRAGETQYF
V: TRBV2
D: NA
J: TRBJ2-5
size: NA

DNA: TGTGCCAGCAGCGTAGGGGACTACCGCACAGATACGCAGTATTTT
CDR3: CASSVGDYRTDTQYF
V: TRBV9
D: TRBD2
J: TRBJ2-3
size: NA

DNA: TGCAGCGTTGAAACCGGGAACTATGGCTACACCTTC
CDR3: CSVETGNYGYTF
V: TRBV29-1
D: NA
J: TRBJ1-2
size: few

DNA: TGTGCCAGCAGTGGGGGGAGGGCCACCGGGGAGCTGTTTTTT
CDR3: CASSGGRATGELFF
V: TRBV2
D: TRBD2
J: TRBJ2-2
size: few

DNA: TGTGCCAGCTCAGGGGACAGGAACACCGGGGAGCTGTTTTTT
CDR3: CASSGDRNTGELFF
V: TRBV18
D: TRBD1
J: TRBJ2-2
size: NA

DNA: TGTGCCAGCAGTCCTCCCGCGGGACAGGGGGAGCAGTACTTC
CDR3: CASSPPAGQGEQYF
V: TRBV28
D: TRBD1
J: TRBJ2-7
size: NA

DNA: TGTGCCAGCAGCCGCCGGGAGGGGGGCAACTTGGACTATGGCTACACCTTC
CDR3: CASSRREGGNLDYGYTF
V: TRBV28
D: NA
J: TRBJ1-2
size: NA

DNA: TGTGCCAGTAGTACCGGGACAGGTCACTACGAGCAGTACTTC
CDR3: CASSTGTGHYEQYF
V: TRBV19
D: TRBD1
J: TRBJ2-7
size: NA

DNA: TGTGCCAGTCAAGGAGGGACTAATGAAAAACTGTTTTTT
CDR3: CASQGGTNEKLFF
V: TRBV2
D: NA
J: TRBJ1-4
size: NA

DNA: TGCGCCAGCAGCCCCCGACAGGGGGGGGGCACTGAAGCTTTCTTT
CDR3: CASSPRQGGGTEAFF
V: TRBV5-1
D: TRBD1
J: TRBJ1-1
size: NA

DNA: TGTGCCAGCTCACCGTCAGAGGCTAGCGGGGGATTTGGTAGCTTC
CDR3: CASSPSEASGGFGSF
V: TRBV18
D: TRBD2
J: TRBJ2-7
size: NA

DNA: TGTGCCACCAGCAGGGACAGGGTAGATCCGATCTACACCTTC
CDR3: CATSRDRVDPIYTF
V: TRBV15
D: TRBD1
J: TRBJ1-2
size: once

DNA: TGTGCCAGCAGCTTAGCTGGGGGCGATCCCTACAATGAGCAGTTCTTC
CDR3: CASSLAGGDPYNEQFF
V: TRBV7-9
D: NA
J: TRBJ2-1
size: NA

DNA: TGTGCCAGCTCACCAGTAATGTTGCAGGTCAGCAACACTGAAGCTTTCTTT
CDR3: CASSPVMLQVSNTEAFF
V: TRBV18
D: NA
J: TRBJ1-1
size: NA

DNA: TGCAGCGTTTCTAACGGACAGAGTGAAGCTTTCTTT
CDR3: CSVSNGQSEAFF
V: TRBV29-1
D: NA
J: TRBJ1-1
size: NA

DNA: TGTGCCAGCAGCTCGAGGGGCCTAGCGGGAGTTTTTAGCTCCTACAATGAGCAGTTCTTC
CDR3: CASSSRGLAGVFSSYNEQFF
V: TRBV7-3
D: TRBD2
J: TRBJ2-1
size: NA

DNA: TGTGCCAGCAAGTCTACAGAGACTGAAGCTTTCTTT
CDR3: CASKSTETEAFF
V: TRBV28
D: NA
J: TRBJ1-1
size: once

DNA: TGTGCCAGCAGCGTGGGACTAGCGACCGGGGAGCTGTTTTTT
CDR3: CASSVGLATGELFF
V: TRBV9
D: TRBD2
J: TRBJ2-2
size: NA

DNA: TGTGCCAGCAGCCGGACAGGTCGGGATCAAGAGACCCAGTACTTC
CDR3: CASSRTGRDQETQYF
V: TRBV9
D: TRBD1
J: TRBJ2-5
size: NA